One sample yielded the 28 T cell receptor beta chains listed below, sequenced in a study of monozygotic twins with inflammatory bowel disease. TCRdb reprocessed the 5' RACE reads and stores each CDR3 protein as one record, lacking DNA. In total, the table holds hundreds of thousands of distinct CDR3 sequences. The material sequenced was blood. These receptors were taken from a human donor with ulcerative colitis or Crohn's disease, or a healthy co-twin of an affected twin (not recorded which).

This chain joins TRBV12-3 or TRBV12-4 and TRBJ1-4. The CDR3 runs 14 residues. CDR3 sequence reads: CASSLREGGKKLFF.

The genes are TRBV7-9 and TRBJ1-1; the TRBD1 assignment by TCRdb is unverifiable without DNA. This CDR3 is 11 amino acids long. Germline V gene data show CDR1 as SEHNR and CDR2 as FQNEAQ (reference sequence). The CDR3 protein is CASSPLAEAFF.

This chain links TRBV7-2 with TRBJ2-3; TCRdb reports TRBD2, a call that lacks DNA to check it against. This CDR3 is built from 14 residues. CDR1 and CDR2 from the germline V gene are SGHTA and FQGNSA. The CDR3 spells CASFVGLAGDTQYF. Full variable domain (outside the CDR3, taken from reference TRBV7-2 and TRBJ2-3): GAGVSQSPSNKVTEKGKDVELRCDPISGHTALYWYRQSLGQGLEFLIYFQGNSAPDKSGLPSDRFSAERTGGSVSTLTIQRTQQEDSAVYLCASFVGLAGDTQYFGPGTRLTVL.

This chain uses TRBV19 with TRBJ2-1; the D call of TRBD2 rests on TCRdb alone, since no DNA is present to check it. CDR3 length: 16 residues. CDR1 and CDR2 from the germline V gene are LNHDA and SQIVND (reference sequence). The CDR3 spells CASSITGGSLGNEQFF.

The chain joins TRBV29-1 to TRBJ2-3; TCRdb calls TRBD2, which cannot be checked without DNA. The CDR3 sequence is 15 residues long. The germline CDR1 and CDR2 sequences are SQVTM and ANQGSEA. The CDR3 sequence: CSVEYGSGHTDTQYF.

The chain couples TRBV18 to TRBJ1-4; TCRdb gives TRBD1 as the D gene, but with no DNA this cannot be confirmed. This CDR3 has 17 residues. Germline V CDR1 and CDR2: KGHSH, LQKENI. The CDR3 reads CASSLQQGRGTNEKLFF.

The J gene is TRBJ2-2, the V gene TRBV27; the TRBD1 assignment by TCRdb is unverifiable without DNA. Germline CDR1 is MNHEY and CDR2 is SMNVEV (reference sequence). CDR3 length: 12 amino acids. CDR3 sequence reads: CASSNRGGELFF.

The V gene is TRBV20-1, the J gene TRBJ2-1; TCRdb's D call, TRBD1, is unchecked because there is no DNA. CDR1 and CDR2 (germline): DFQATT, SNEGSKA (reference sequence). This CDR3 contains 13 residues. The CDR3 region is CSETGPSYNEQFF.

The CDR3 region is CASSQVSRNTIYF. V is TRBV14 and J is TRBJ1-3. The CDR3 runs to 13 residues. Looked up from germline, CDR1 is SGHDN and CDR2 is FVKESK. Supplemented by reference TRBV14 and TRBJ1-3, the full variable domain reads EAGVTQFPSHSVIEKGQTVTLRCDPISGHDNLYWYRRVMGKEIKFLLHFVKESKQDESGMPNNRFLAERTGGTYSTLKVQPAELEDSGVYFCASSQVSRNTIYFGEGSWLTVV.

The chain carries TRBV27 and TRBJ2-7. This CDR3 has 14 residues. Germline-derived CDR1 and CDR2 are MNHEY and SMNVEV (reference sequence). The chain's CDR3 is CASSVISQTSAQYF.

This chain connects TRBV7-3 to TRBJ2-1; TCRdb names TRBD1, which stays unverified in the absence of DNA. Germline-derived CDR1 and CDR2 are SGHTA and FQGTGA. The CDR3 loop spans 14 amino acids. Here the CDR3 reads CASSSTGVGDEQFF. The full variable domain, in which reference TRBV7-3 and TRBJ2-1 provide the parts outside the CDR3, is GAGVSQTPSNKVTEKGKYVELRCDPISGHTALYWYRQSLGQGPEFLIYFQGTGAADDSGLPNDRFFAVRPEGSVSTLKIQRTERGDSAVYLCASSSTGVGDEQFFGPGTRLTVL.

The J gene is TRBJ2-2, the V gene TRBV20-1. The germline V gene encodes CDR1 DFQATT and CDR2 SNEGSKA (reference sequence). This CDR3 comprises 13 residues. The CDR3 loop is CSATTSNTGELFF.

CDR3 in amino acids: CASSPGQGTLIQETQYF. This chain uses TRBV5-1 with TRBJ2-5; TCRdb outputs TRBD1, but without DNA this stays unchecked. CDR1 is SGHRS and CDR2 is YFSETQ in the germline V gene. The CDR3 runs to 17 residues.

The chain links TRBV5-1 to TRBJ2-1; TCRdb's assignment of TRBD2 cannot be checked, as there is no DNA. Germline V gene lookup returns CDR1 SGHRS and CDR2 YFSETQ. The CDR3 covers 15 residues. The CDR3 protein is CASSLELAGTNEQFF.

The rearrangement joins TRBV6-2 or TRBV6-3 to TRBJ1-5. Looked up from germline, CDR1 is MNHEY and CDR2 is SVGEGT. The CDR3 is 14 amino acids. The CDR3: CASSYSVGRWPQHF.

This chain links TRBV29-1 with TRBJ2-5; TCRdb's D gene call, TRBD1, goes unchecked for lack of DNA. Germline loops: CDR1 SQVTM, CDR2 ANQGSEA. CDR3 length: 13 amino acids. CDR3 protein: CSVTDRGQETQYF.

The chain uses TRBV6-5 and TRBJ1-6; no DNA is available, so the TRBD1 call from TCRdb remains unchecked. Germline V CDR1 and CDR2: MNHEY, SVGAGI. CDR3 size: 16 residues. CDR3 loop: CASSYRDTRGSTPLHF.

This sequence joins TRBV27 and TRBJ2-7; the TCRdb D gene call, TRBD1, has no DNA to confirm it. CDR1 and CDR2 from the germline V gene are MNHEY and SMNVEV (reference sequence). The CDR3 runs 15 residues. CDR3 sequence: CASRIDRDPFYEQYF.

The gene calls are TRBV20-1 and TRBJ2-3. The CDR3 loop spans 14 amino acids. The germline gives CDR1 DFQATT, CDR2 SNEGSKA (reference sequence). CDR3 residues: CSAKAERSTDTQYF.

The rearrangement joins TRBV29-1 to TRBJ2-3; as DNA is missing, the TRBD2 call by TCRdb cannot be tested. The CDR3 is 14 residues long. Per germline, CDR1 SQVTM and CDR2 ANQGSEA. The CDR3 spells CSVGLAGGADTQYF.

This chain uses TRBV3-1 with TRBJ2-2; TCRdb outputs TRBD2, but without DNA this stays unchecked. Per the germline V gene, CDR1 is LGHDT and CDR2 is YNNKEL (reference sequence). The CDR3 is made up of 15 amino acids. CDR3 protein: CASSLPSGLHRELFF.

The chain is built from TRBV5-4 and TRBJ1-2; TCRdb picks TRBD1, but there is no DNA to check that call. Looked up from germline, CDR1 is SGHNT and CDR2 is YYREEE (reference sequence). This CDR3 is 14 amino acids long. The chain's CDR3 is CASRSGGPNYGYTF.

This chain uses TRBV29-1 with TRBJ2-6; TCRdb returns TRBD1, unconfirmable since there is no DNA. Germline CDR1 is SQVTM and CDR2 is ANQGSEA. The CDR3 spans 14 residues. The CDR3 loop reads CSVSTGAGANVLTF. Based on the CDR3 plus reference TRBV29-1 and TRBJ2-6, the full variable domain is SAVISQKPSRDICQRGTSLTIQCQVDSQVTMMFWYRQQPGQSLTLIATANQGSEATYESGFVIDKFPISRPNLTFSTLTVSNMSPEDSSIYLCSVSTGAGANVLTFGAGSRLTVL.

The V call is TRBV7-3, the J call TRBJ2-5; TCRdb's D call, TRBD1, is unchecked because there is no DNA. CDR1 is SGHTA and CDR2 is FQGTGA in the germline V gene. The CDR3 sequence is 15 residues long. CDR3: CASSPGRTEKETQYF.

This chain joins TRBV20-1 and TRBJ2-1; TCRdb's D gene call, TRBD1, goes unchecked for lack of DNA. This CDR3 spans 15 amino acids. The germline gives CDR1 DFQATT, CDR2 SNEGSKA (reference sequence). CDR3 protein: CSANRGRSSYNEQFF.

The chain joins TRBV11-2 to TRBJ1-5; the TRBD1 assignment by TCRdb is unverifiable without DNA. This CDR3 has 13 residues. Per the germline V gene, CDR1 is SGHAT and CDR2 is FQNNGV. The CDR3 reads CASSPRLEGPQHF.

The chain carries TRBV5-1 and TRBJ1-2; TCRdb returns TRBD1, unconfirmable since there is no DNA. The CDR3 totals 14 residues. Germline lookup yields CDR1 SGHRS and CDR2 YFSETQ. CDR3 sequence: CASSIGGRGDGYTF.

The chain links TRBV9 to TRBJ2-7; TCRdb outputs TRBD2, but without DNA this stays unchecked. Germline lookup yields CDR1 SGDLS and CDR2 YYNGEE. The CDR3 covers 15 residues. This CDR3 reads CASSVSAGVTYEQYF.